The sequence of this T cell receptor (beta chain) was determined in a study of T cell responses to AZD1222 COVID-19 vaccine. As for the study in general: Analysis merged second doses at about 4 or about 12 weeks.

Sequencing used immunoSEQ multiplex PCR; TCRdb keeps in-frame clones, though not all of them. The sample has 100,000 to 150,000 clones, under 90% seen once. As for this clone: Its antigen is currently unknown.

Whole-study results and caveats: Every sample of the repertoires postdated the peak T cell response.

Germline CDR1 MNHEY, CDR2 SVGEGT. Trimming removed 2 bases from V and 6 bases from J, with 13 bases in between. The CDR3 is made up of 14 amino acids. Here the sequenced sample was peripheral blood, taken on day 0 of AZD1222 vaccination. The V gene is TRBV6-2 or TRBV6-3, the J gene TRBJ1-2; no firm D call. The clonotype comes from an adult in good health. In DNA form, the CDR3 reads TGTGCCAGCAGTTACAGGCCTTTGGCGGATGGCTACACCTTC. Amino acid sequence: CASSYRPLADGYTF.